This record covers a single T cell receptor beta chain. Assay used: immunoSEQ multiplex PCR; TCRdb lists only in-frame clones, some missing. This sample has 700,000 to 750,000 clones, with 70% to 90% found just once. These data belong to a study of shared T cell receptors in the human thymus. The germline V and J ends were trimmed by 4 bases and 3 bases, with 13 bases remaining between them. This CDR3 region has 14 residues. Germline CDR1 reads PRHDT; CDR2 reads FYEKMQ (reference sequence). The data were also submitted as part of a second study, on human thymus T cells. As that report states: Resections obtained during corrective heart surgery supplied the thymus tissue. Thymic and blood repertoires appeared to show biased V and J gene usage.

This chain links TRBV13 with TRBJ2-7; no firm D call. The sample taken for sequencing was thymocytes. The receptor was derived from a girl under three years old with a congenital heart defect. The CDR3 reads CASSSAGRSYEQYF. CDR3 in DNA: TGTGCCAGCAGCTCGGCCGGTCGGAGCTACGAGCAGTACTTC.